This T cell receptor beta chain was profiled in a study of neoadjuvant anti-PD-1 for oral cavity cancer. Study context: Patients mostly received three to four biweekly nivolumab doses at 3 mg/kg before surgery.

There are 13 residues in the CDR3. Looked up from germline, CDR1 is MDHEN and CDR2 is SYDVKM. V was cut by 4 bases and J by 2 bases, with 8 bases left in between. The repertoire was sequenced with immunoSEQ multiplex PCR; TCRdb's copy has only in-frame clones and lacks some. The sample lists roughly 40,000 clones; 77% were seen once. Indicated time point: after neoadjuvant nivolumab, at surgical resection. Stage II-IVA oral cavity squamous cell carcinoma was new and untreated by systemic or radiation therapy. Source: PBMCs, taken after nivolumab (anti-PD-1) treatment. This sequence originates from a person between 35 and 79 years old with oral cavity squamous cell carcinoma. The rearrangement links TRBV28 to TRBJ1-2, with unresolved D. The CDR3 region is CASSSSWNYGYTF. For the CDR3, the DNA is TGTGCCAGCAGTTCCTCGTGGAACTATGGCTACACCTTC.